This passage covers 17 T cell receptor beta chains from one sample sequenced in a study of blood T cell repertoires in COVID-19. Measured with immunoSEQ multiplex PCR; TCRdb has only the in-frame clones, and not every one. This sample yields about 170,000 clones, of which about four fifths are seen a single time; about 11% belongs to the top ten. Sequences were obtained from peripheral blood. The receptors come from a woman aged 80 or over with active or convalescent COVID-19.

CDR3 DNA: TGTGCCAGCAGCTTAACTGGGGCGGTTACCAGCGCCTACTACAATGAGCAGTTCTTC. Translating it yields CASSLTGAVTSAYYNEQFF. The chain links TRBV7-3 to TRBJ2-1; D is perhaps TRBD1 (5 bases). The CDR3 covers 19 residues. The germline V gene has CDR1 SGHTA and CDR2 FQGTGA. Trimming pared 0 bases from V and 3 bases from J, leaving 21 bases between.

This clone was recorded once. The chain joins TRBV6-6 to TRBJ1-1; 9 nucleotides match TRBD1. Losses at the gene ends were 4 bases for V and 3 bases for J; bases not matched to a gene: 6. The germline V gene has CDR1 MNHNY and CDR2 SVGAGI (reference sequence). This CDR3 has 15 residues. CDR3 in amino acids: CASSSRTGADTEAFF. CDR3 coding DNA: TGTGCCAGCAGTTCTCGGACAGGGGCGGACACTGAAGCTTTCTTT.

This chain connects TRBV27 to TRBJ2-1; D is uncertain. CDR3 length: 12 residues. Germline-derived CDR1 and CDR2 are MNHEY and SMNVEV (reference sequence). V was trimmed by 6 bases and J by 1 base, leaving 4 bases between them. Written as DNA, the CDR3 is TGTGCCAGCAGGAGATCCTACAATGAGCAGTTCTTC. It yields the protein CASRRSYNEQFF.

J is TRBJ2-1 and V is TRBV27, with a tentative D call TRBD2 (6 bases). CDR1 is MNHEY, CDR2 SMNVEV, per germline (reference sequence). CDR3 size: 14 residues. V was pared by 5 bases and J by 6 bases, with 14 bases between. This CDR3 reads CASSPFGGVNEQFF. CDR3 nucleotide sequence: TGTGCCAGCAGTCCCTTTGGAGGGGTCAATGAGCAGTTCTTC.

The chain is built from TRBV29-1 and TRBJ1-2, with a possible D match to TRBD1 (5 bases). The CDR3 runs to 12 residues. The V gene's germline CDR1 is SQVTM and CDR2 ANQGSEA. Trimming took off 7 bases at V and 2 bases at J, with 11 bases between the two ends. The CDR3 reads CSAAAGNYGYTF. The CDR3 DNA is TGCAGCGCCGCTGCAGGGAACTATGGCTACACCTTC.

The chain links TRBV7-3 to TRBJ1-2, with 9 nucleotides matching TRBD1. After removal of 3 bases from V and 4 bases from J, the junction contained 6 bases not matched to a gene. The germline V gene encodes CDR1 SGHTA and CDR2 FQGTGA. This CDR3 is built from 15 residues. Written as DNA, the CDR3 is TGTGCCAGCAGCTTCGGGGACAGGGTTGCCTATGGCTACACCTTC. It specifies CASSFGDRVAYGYTF.

V gene TRBV2 combines with J gene TRBJ1-1; D call uncertain. Germline lookup yields CDR1 SNHLY and CDR2 FYNNEI. Between the trimmed V and J ends, which lost 10 bases and 6 bases, there was a span of 18 bases. The CDR3 loop spans 13 amino acids. This CDR3 reads CATYRPPMAEAFF. CDR3 nucleotide sequence: TGTGCCACCTACCGTCCACCTATGGCTGAAGCTTTCTTT.

V gene TRBV28 combines with J gene TRBJ2-2; TRBD2 matches 11 bases. The germline V gene encodes CDR1 MDHEN and CDR2 SYDVKM. V lost 0 bases, J lost 4 bases, and 1 base stayed unmatched. The CDR3 runs to 16 residues. CDR3 sequence (DNA): TGTGCCAGCAGTTTATGGACTAGCGGGACCACCGGGGAGCTGTTTTTT. It yields the protein CASSLWTSGTTGELFF.

The chain has TRBV6-5 and TRBJ1-1; TRBD1 agrees at 8 bases. Germline CDR1 reads MNHEY; CDR2 reads SVGAGI. V shed 2 bases and J 4 bases; nucleotides not matched to a gene: 6. The CDR3 has 15 amino acids. The CDR3 DNA follows: TGTGCCAGCAGTTACATGGGGACAGGAGGCACTGAAGCTTTCTTT. Residues: CASSYMGTGGTEAFF.

This rearrangement joins TRBV7-6 to TRBJ1-2, with D possibly being TRBD1 (6 bases). The CDR3 extends over 15 amino acids. The germline gives CDR1 SGHVS, CDR2 FNYEAQ. Trimming pared 1 base from V and 1 base from J, leaving 10 bases between. This chain's CDR3 is CASSLGPDSNYGYTF. The CDR3 DNA reads as TGTGCCAGCAGCTTAGGCCCGGACAGTAACTATGGCTACACCTTC.

This chain uses TRBV19 with TRBJ2-1; the match to TRBD1 covers 9 bases. The CDR3 runs 13 residues. The J segment lost 8 bases and the V segment lost 5 bases, leaving 4 bases of the junction unmatched. Germline CDR1 is LNHDA and CDR2 is SQIVND (reference sequence). CDR3 loop: CASSPDRGYEQFF. The CDR3 DNA reads as TGTGCCAGTAGTCCCGACAGGGGGTATGAGCAGTTCTTC. The complete variable domain, with remaining parts taken from reference TRBV19 and TRBJ2-1, reads DGGITQSPKYLFRKEGQNVTLSCEQNLNHDAMYWYRQDPGQGLRLIYYSQIVNDFQKGDIAEGYSVSREKKESFPLTVTSAQKNPTAFYLCASSPDRGYEQFFGPGTRLTVL.

Regarding this clone: Different DNA sequences within this sample yield the same CDR3. V and J are TRBV5-1 and TRBJ1-1; D might be TRBD1 (6 bases). V was clipped by 0 bases and J by 4 bases, with 10 bases between them. The CDR3 contains 14 residues. CDR1 SGHRS and CDR2 YFSETQ come from the germline V gene. This chain's CDR3 is CASSLGQGPTEAFF. Here the CDR3 DNA reads TGCGCCAGCAGCTTGGGGCAGGGGCCCACTGAAGCTTTCTTT.

The V call is TRBV15, the J call TRBJ1-1; D is ambiguous. Per the germline V gene, CDR1 is LNHNV and CDR2 is YYDKDF (reference sequence). This CDR3 has 14 amino acids. Trimming took off 1 base at V and 1 base at J, with 7 bases between the two ends. Written as DNA, the CDR3 is TGTGCCACCAGCAGAGGCCCGGGGAACACTGAAGCTTTCTTT. It yields the protein CATSRGPGNTEAFF.

V is TRBV10-3 and J is TRBJ1-1, with TRBD1 matching 7 bases. The CDR3 totals 15 residues. V trimming: 2 bases; J trimming: 4 bases; junction bases outside the gene matches: 7. Germline loops: CDR1 ENHRY, CDR2 SYGVKD. CDR3 protein: CAISETTRGATEAFF. The CDR3 nucleotides read TGTGCCATCAGTGAGACGACCAGGGGGGCCACTGAAGCTTTCTTT.

This chain connects TRBV5-1 to TRBJ2-1; maybe TRBD1 (7 bases). CDR1 is SGHRS and CDR2 is YFSETQ in the germline V gene. V was shortened by 6 bases and J by 6 bases, with 16 bases between the two germline ends. This CDR3 is built from 14 residues. The CDR3 sequence: CASTRGDEGNEQFF. The CDR3 region has the DNA TGCGCCAGCACCAGGGGGGACGAGGGCAATGAGCAGTTCTTC. Full variable domain (rest looked up from reference TRBV5-1 and TRBJ2-1): KAGVTQTPRYLIKTRGQQVTLSCSPISGHRSVSWYQQTPGQGLQFLFEYFSETQRNKGNFPGRFSGRQFSNSRSEMNVSTLELGDSALYLCASTRGDEGNEQFFGPGTRLTVL.

The chain carries TRBV27 and TRBJ2-7, with TRBD1 identical over 8 bases. CDR1 MNHEY and CDR2 SMNVEV come from the germline V gene (reference sequence). The V segment lost 1 base and the J segment 2 bases; nucleotides outside the gene matches: 7. The CDR3 has 16 amino acids. CDR3 amino acids: CASSLFGDRPPYEQYF. In DNA, the CDR3 is TGTGCCAGCAGTTTATTCGGGGACAGGCCACCCTACGAGCAGTACTTC.

The sample holds a few counts of this clone. The chain uses TRBV19 and TRBJ2-2; 7 bases are a match to TRBD1. The CDR3 is 16 amino acids. Trimming removed 2 bases from V and 0 bases from J; junction bases left unmatched: 3. Germline V gene sequence: CDR1 LNHDA, CDR2 SQIVND (reference sequence). The CDR3 here is CASSIMGTANTGELFF. The CDR3 DNA sequence: TGTGCCAGTAGTATAATGGGGACAGCGAACACCGGGGAGCTGTTTTTT.